This T cell receptor (beta chain) came from a study of T cell changes during pregnancy in multiple sclerosis. The table came from immunoSEQ multiplex PCR; TCRdb's copy has only in-frame clones and leaves some out. Of tens of thousands of clones listed, 80% to 95% are singletons. The CDR3 runs 13 residues. Trimming cost V 1 base and J 6 bases; bases outside gene matches: 2. Germline V gene data show CDR1 as SNHLY and CDR2 as FYNNEI. The source material was peripheral blood, sampled in the third trimester of pregnancy. The chain couples TRBV2 to TRBJ1-1; 7 nucleotides line up with TRBD1. This receptor was taken from a female donor in good health, enrolled as a control in a pregnancy study. The CDR3 region has the DNA TGTGCCAGCAGTGAAGGACAGGGCGCTGAAGCTTTCTTT. Translated: CASSEGQGAEAFF.